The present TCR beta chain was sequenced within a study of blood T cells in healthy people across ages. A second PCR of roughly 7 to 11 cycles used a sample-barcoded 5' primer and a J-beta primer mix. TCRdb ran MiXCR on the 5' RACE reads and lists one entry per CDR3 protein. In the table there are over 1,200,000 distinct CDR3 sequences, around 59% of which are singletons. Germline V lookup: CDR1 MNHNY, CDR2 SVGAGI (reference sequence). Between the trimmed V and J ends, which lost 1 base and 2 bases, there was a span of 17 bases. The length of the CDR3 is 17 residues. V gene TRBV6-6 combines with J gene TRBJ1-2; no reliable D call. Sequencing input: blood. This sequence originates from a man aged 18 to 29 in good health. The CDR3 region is CASSYYPEGGLNYGYTF. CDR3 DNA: TGTGCCAGCAGTTACTACCCCGAAGGCGGTCTCAACTATGGCTACACCTTC.